The 3 T cell receptor beta chains below come from one sample, sequenced in a study of T cell changes during pregnancy in multiple sclerosis. Libraries were prepared by immunoSEQ multiplex PCR; TCRdb keeps only in-frame clonotypes and omits some of them. The table records about 59,000 clones, about 87% of them present only once. Sequenced sample: peripheral blood from another person, used as feeder cells. All receptors come from a human donor whose cells served as feeder cells for cultures in a pregnancy study.

The rearrangement links TRBV4-1 to TRBJ1-2, with 9 bases fitting TRBD1. This CDR3 is 16 amino acids long. The V and J ends lost 7 bases and 6 bases, in that order; junction bases with no gene match: 15. CDR1 and CDR2 from the germline V gene are MGHRA and YSYEKL. The CDR3 loop reads CASKPTQGALGNGYTF. The CDR3, as DNA: TGCGCCAGCAAGCCAACACAGGGGGCCTTGGGAAATGGCTACACCTTC.

J is TRBJ1-5 and V is TRBV2; 10 bases line up with TRBD1. V lost 3 bases, J lost 5 bases, and 10 bases stayed unmatched. The CDR3 totals 17 residues. Germline V CDR1 and CDR2: SNHLY, FYNNEI. CDR3 residues: CASSDFSGQGKDQPQHF. The CDR3 DNA reads TGTGCCAGCAGTGATTTTTCGGGACAGGGGAAAGATCAGCCCCAGCATTTT.

This clone was detected a few times. The J gene is TRBJ2-7, the V gene TRBV19; 8 nucleotides align to TRBD1. V lost 3 bases to trimming and J lost 3 bases; unmatched junction nucleotides: 1. CDR3 size: 13 residues. Germline CDR1 LNHDA, CDR2 SQIVND (reference sequence). CDR3 in amino acids: CASSMDRDYEQYF. The CDR3 DNA is TGTGCCAGTAGTATGGACAGGGACTACGAGCAGTACTTC.